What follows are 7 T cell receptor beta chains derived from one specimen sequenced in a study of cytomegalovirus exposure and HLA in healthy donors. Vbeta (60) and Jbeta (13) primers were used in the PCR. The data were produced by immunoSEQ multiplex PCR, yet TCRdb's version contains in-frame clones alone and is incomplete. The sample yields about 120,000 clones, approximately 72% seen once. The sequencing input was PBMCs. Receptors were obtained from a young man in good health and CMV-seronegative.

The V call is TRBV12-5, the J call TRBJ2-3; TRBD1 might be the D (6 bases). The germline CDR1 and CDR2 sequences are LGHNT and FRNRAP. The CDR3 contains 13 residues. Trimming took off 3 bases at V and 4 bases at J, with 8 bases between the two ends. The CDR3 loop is CASGFAGADTQYF. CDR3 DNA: TGTGCTAGTGGTTTTGCAGGGGCAGATACGCAGTATTTT.

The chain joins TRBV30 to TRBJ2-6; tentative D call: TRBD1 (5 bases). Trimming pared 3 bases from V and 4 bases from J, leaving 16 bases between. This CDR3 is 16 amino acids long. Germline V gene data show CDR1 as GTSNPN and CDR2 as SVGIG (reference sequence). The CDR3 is CAWSRTTGSGANVLTF. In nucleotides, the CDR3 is TGTGCCTGGAGCAGAACTACAGGTTCCGGGGCCAACGTCCTGACTTTC.

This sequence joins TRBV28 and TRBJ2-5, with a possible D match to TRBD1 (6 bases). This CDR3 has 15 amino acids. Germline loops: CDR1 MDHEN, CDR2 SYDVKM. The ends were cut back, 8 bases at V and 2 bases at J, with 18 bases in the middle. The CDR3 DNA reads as TGTGCCAGCGGACTTCTGGGGGCCTCGCAAGAGACCCAGTACTTC. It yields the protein CASGLLGASQETQYF.

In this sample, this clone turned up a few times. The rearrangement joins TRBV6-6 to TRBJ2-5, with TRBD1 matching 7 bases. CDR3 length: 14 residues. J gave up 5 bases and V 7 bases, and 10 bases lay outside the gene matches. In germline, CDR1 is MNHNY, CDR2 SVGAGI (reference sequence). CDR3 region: CASTYRQGFETQYF. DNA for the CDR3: TGTGCCAGCACCTACCGACAGGGCTTTGAGACCCAGTACTTC.

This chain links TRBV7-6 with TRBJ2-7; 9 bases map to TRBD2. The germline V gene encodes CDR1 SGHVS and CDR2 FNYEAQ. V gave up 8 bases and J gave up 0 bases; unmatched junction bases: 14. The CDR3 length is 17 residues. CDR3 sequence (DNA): TGTGCCAGCTCCGAGGCCCATAGCGGGAGAAGCTCCTACGAGCAGTACTTC. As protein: CASSEAHSGRSSYEQYF.

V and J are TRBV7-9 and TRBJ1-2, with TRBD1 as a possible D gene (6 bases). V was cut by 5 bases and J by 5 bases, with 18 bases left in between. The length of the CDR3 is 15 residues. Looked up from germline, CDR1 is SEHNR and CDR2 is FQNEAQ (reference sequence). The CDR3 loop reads CASSHAQGISYGYTF. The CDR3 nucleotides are TGTGCCAGCAGCCATGCGCAGGGGATTTCTTATGGCTACACCTTC.

The CDR3 loop is CASSYGGATSYEQYF. CDR3 DNA sequence: TGTGCCAGCAGCTATGGGGGGGCCACCTCCTACGAGCAGTACTTC. The chain couples TRBV5-6 to TRBJ2-7; D perhaps matches TRBD2 (7 bases). The V and J ends lost 3 bases and 0 bases respectively, with 13 bases between them. This CDR3 has 15 amino acids. Germline CDR1 and CDR2: SGHDT and YYEEEE.